A selection of T cell receptor beta chains follows, all from one sample in a study of cytomegalovirus exposure and HLA in healthy donors. Generated by immunoSEQ multiplex PCR, the TCRdb table keeps only in-frame clones and is missing some. Among around 220,000 clones listed, about three quarters were seen once. The sequenced sample consisted of PBMCs. These TCRs come from a man between 18 and 29 years old in good health and CMV-seronegative. The CDR3 runs from the conserved cysteine through the conserved F or W. D genes are given only for firm matches. Size values are once, few and many counts, or a class for expanded clones, and some rows have none.

D gene	clone size	J gene	V gene	CDR3 protein	CDR3 DNA
TRBD2	-	TRBJ2-3	TRBV28	CASSSPGGPDTDTQYF	TGTGCCAGCAGCAGCCCGGGGGGTCCTGACACAGATACGCAGTATTTT
-	-	TRBJ2-1	TRBV4-1	CASSQPKDSPGEQFF	TGCGCCAGCAGCCAACCGAAAGACAGTCCCGGCGAGCAGTTCTTC
TRBD1	-	TRBJ1-1	TRBV19	CASSMGTGKNTEAFF	TGTGCCAGTAGTATGGGGACAGGGAAGAACACTGAAGCTTTCTTT
-	few	TRBJ2-1	TRBV15	CATSRAGGMDYNEQFF	TGTGCCACCAGCAGAGCTGGGGGCATGGACTACAATGAGCAGTTCTTC
TRBD1	-	TRBJ2-7	TRBV10-3	CAIRPQGSYEQYF	TGTGCCATCAGGCCACAGGGGTCCTACGAGCAGTACTTC
-	-	TRBJ2-3	TRBV6-1	CASSGPTGRWTDTQYF	TGTGCCAGCAGTGGCCCGACAGGACGGTGGACAGATACGCAGTATTTT
-	-	TRBJ2-7	TRBV1	CTSSQVARDRGPYEQYF	TGCACCAGCAGCCAAGTAGCCCGGGACAGGGGGCCCTACGAGCAGTACTTC
TRBD1	once	TRBJ1-2	TRBV11-3	CASSDGQGRTYGYTF	TGTGCCAGCAGCGATGGACAGGGAAGAACCTATGGCTACACCTTC
-	-	TRBJ1-1	TRBV5-6	CASSLGRGNTEAFF	TGTGCCAGCAGCTTGGGGAGGGGGAACACTGAAGCTTTCTTT
-	-	TRBJ1-3	TRBV13	CASSLGGTSFGNTIYF	TGTGCCAGCAGCTTAGGGGGGACAAGCTTTGGAAACACCATATATTTT
TRBD1	-	TRBJ2-7	TRBV29-1	CSVEDDRVSSYEQYF	TGCAGCGTTGAAGATGACAGGGTAAGCTCCTACGAGCAGTACTTC
TRBD2	once	TRBJ2-1	TRBV7-6	CASSHRTSPIYNEQFF	TGTGCCAGCAGTCATCGGACTAGCCCAATTTACAATGAGCAGTTCTTC
TRBD1	once	TRBJ2-7	TRBV4-3	CASSQDGQGATYEQYF	TGCGCCAGCAGCCAAGATGGGCAGGGGGCCACCTACGAGCAGTACTTC
-	few	TRBJ2-7	TRBV30	CAWSQDEQYF	TGTGCCTGGAGTCAGGACGAGCAGTACTTC
-	-	TRBJ1-1	TRBV14	CASSQEGGGWVNTEAFF	TGTGCCAGCAGCCAAGAGGGGGGGGGCTGGGTGAACACTGAAGCTTTCTTT
TRBD2	-	TRBJ2-3	TRBV6-4	CASSPSGSVTDTQYF	TGTGCCAGCAGTCCTAGCGGGAGTGTCACAGATACGCAGTATTTT
-	-	TRBJ1-1	TRBV28	CASSSPREAFF	TGTGCCAGCAGTTCCCCTAGGGAAGCTTTCTTT
-	-	TRBJ2-1	TRBV18	CASSPEGLAISYNEQFF	TGTGCCAGCTCACCGGAGGGACTCGCGATCTCCTACAATGAGCAGTTCTTC
TRBD2	few	TRBJ2-2	TRBV10-1	CASSKRDYTGELFF	TGCGCCAGCAGTAAGCGGGATTACACCGGGGAGCTGTTTTTT
TRBD1	-	TRBJ1-4	TRBV6-5	CASSHRTGDNEKLFF	TGTGCCAGCAGTCACCGGACAGGGGATAATGAAAAACTGTTTTTT
-	-	TRBJ2-7	TRBV27	CASSLGTSRPYEQYF	TGTGCCAGCAGTTTAGGTACTAGCAGACCCTACGAGCAGTACTTC
-	few	TRBJ2-4	TRBV7-8	CASSKLGEEAKNIQYF	TGTGCCAGCAGCAAATTGGGGGAGGAGGCCAAAAACATTCAGTACTTC
TRBD1	-	TRBJ1-4	TRBV9	CASSVAGGRGEKLFF	TGTGCCAGCAGCGTAGCAGGGGGGCGCGGTGAAAAACTGTTTTTT
TRBD2	few	TRBJ2-7	TRBV30	CAWREREGWGQYF	TGTGCCTGGAGAGAGAGGGAGGGGTGGGGGCAGTACTTC
TRBD1	once	TRBJ1-6	TRBV7-8	CASSLGQPYNSPLHF	TGTGCCAGCAGCCTGGGACAGCCCTATAATTCACCCCTCCACTTT
TRBD1	-	TRBJ2-2	TRBV4-1	CASSQVDQGANTGELFF	TGCGCCAGCAGCCAAGTAGACCAGGGGGCGAACACCGGGGAGCTGTTTTTT
-	-	TRBJ1-3	TRBV6-1	CASSTGRPSGNTIYF	TGTGCCAGCAGTACAGGGAGACCCTCTGGAAACACCATATATTTT
-	-	TRBJ1-6	TRBV12-5	CASGRSSYNSPLHF	TGTGCTAGTGGGCGGAGCTCCTATAATTCACCCCTCCACTTT
-	-	TRBJ1-5	TRBV5-6	CASSLGGHGNQPQHF	TGTGCCAGCAGCTTGGGAGGGCATGGCAATCAGCCCCAGCATTTT
-	-	TRBJ2-3	TRBV4-3	CASSQDTNTDTQYF	TGCGCCAGCAGCCAAGACACAAACACAGATACGCAGTATTTT
-	-	TRBJ2-5	TRBV5-1	CASSFKDLQETQYF	TGCGCCAGCAGCTTTAAGGACTTACAAGAGACCCAGTACTTC
TRBD2	-	TRBJ2-5	TRBV7-8	CASSLGTSGDPEEEQYF	TGTGCCAGCAGCTTGGGGACTAGCGGGGACCCGGAGGAGGAGCAGTACTTC
-	-	TRBJ2-7	TRBV28	CASRLGSPRGEQYF	TGTGCCAGCAGATTGGGTTCTCCCCGAGGTGAGCAGTACTTC
-	few	TRBJ1-5	TRBV2	CASSEGRGPQPQHF	TGTGCCAGCAGTGAAGGGCGCGGGCCCCAGCCCCAGCATTTT
-	-	TRBJ2-1	TRBV7-3	CASSPPGLSYNEQFF	TGTGCCAGCAGCCCTCCGGGACTGTCCTACAATGAGCAGTTCTTC
-	-	TRBJ1-5	TRBV5-8	CASSLGANGRVHSNQPQHF	TGTGCCAGCAGCCTTGGCGCGAATGGCAGGGTGCATAGCAATCAGCCCCAGCATTTT
-	-	TRBJ2-1	TRBV19	CASSLTGYNEQFF	TGTGCCAGTAGTTTAACGGGGTACAATGAGCAGTTCTTC
TRBD1	-	TRBJ1-2	TRBV4-3	CASSPSRDSFNYGYTF	TGCGCCAGCAGCCCATCCCGGGACAGCTTTAACTATGGCTACACCTTC
-	-	TRBJ1-5	TRBV6-1	CASSGGTGSNQPQHF	TGTGCCAGCAGCGGCGGGACGGGTAGCAATCAGCCCCAGCATTTT
TRBD1	-	TRBJ1-6	TRBV30	CAWIWQGALNSPLHF	TGTGCCTGGATCTGGCAGGGGGCTTTAAATTCACCCCTCCACTTT
-	-	TRBJ1-2	TRBV30	CAWSLLGGNYGYTF	TGTGCCTGGAGTTTACTTGGGGGCAACTATGGCTACACCTTC
TRBD2	-	TRBJ2-7	TRBV14	CASSQARPGLADYEQYF	TGTGCCAGCAGCCAAGCCAGACCGGGACTAGCTGACTACGAGCAGTACTTC
TRBD1	-	TRBJ1-6	TRBV19	CASSILTGGNSPLHF	TGTGCCAGTAGTATTCTTACAGGGGGGAATTCACCCCTCCACTTT